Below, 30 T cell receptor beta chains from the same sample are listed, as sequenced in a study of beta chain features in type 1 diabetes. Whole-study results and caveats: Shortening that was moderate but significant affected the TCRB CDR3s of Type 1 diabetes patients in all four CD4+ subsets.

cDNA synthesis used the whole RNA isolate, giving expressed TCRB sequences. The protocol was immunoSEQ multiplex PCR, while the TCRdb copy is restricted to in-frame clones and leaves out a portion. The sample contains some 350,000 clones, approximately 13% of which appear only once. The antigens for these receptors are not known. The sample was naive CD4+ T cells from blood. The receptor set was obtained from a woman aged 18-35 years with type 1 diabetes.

CDR3 region: CASSSAGGEQYV. The CDR3 region has the DNA TGCGCCAGCAGCTCTGCAGGGGGCGAGCAGTACGTC. The chain has TRBV5-1 and TRBJ2-7; 7 nucleotides match TRBD1. Trimming removed 3 bases from V and 6 bases from J; junction bases left unmatched: 3. In germline, CDR1 is SGHRS, CDR2 YFSETQ. There are 12 residues in the CDR3.

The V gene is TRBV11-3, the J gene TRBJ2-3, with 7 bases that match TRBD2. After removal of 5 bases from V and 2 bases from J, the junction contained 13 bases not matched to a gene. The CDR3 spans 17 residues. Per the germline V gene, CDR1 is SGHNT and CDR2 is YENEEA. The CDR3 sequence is CASSPSFERGYTDTQYF. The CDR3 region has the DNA TGTGCCAGCAGCCCGTCGTTTGAGCGGGGCTACACAGATACGCAGTATTTT.

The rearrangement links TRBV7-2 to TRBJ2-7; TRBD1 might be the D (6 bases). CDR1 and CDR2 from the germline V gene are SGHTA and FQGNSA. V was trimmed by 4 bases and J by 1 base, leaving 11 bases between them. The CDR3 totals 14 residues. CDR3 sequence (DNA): TGTGCCAGCAGCTCCCTTAGGGGGTCCTACGAGCAGTACGTC. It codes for CASSSLRGSYEQYV.

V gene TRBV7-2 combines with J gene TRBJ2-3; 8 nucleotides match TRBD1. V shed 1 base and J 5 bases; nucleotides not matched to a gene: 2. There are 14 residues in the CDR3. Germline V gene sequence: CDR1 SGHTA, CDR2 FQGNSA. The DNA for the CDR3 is TGTGCCAGCAGCTTAGGACAGGGGTTAGATACGCAGTATTTT. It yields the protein CASSLGQGLDTQYF.

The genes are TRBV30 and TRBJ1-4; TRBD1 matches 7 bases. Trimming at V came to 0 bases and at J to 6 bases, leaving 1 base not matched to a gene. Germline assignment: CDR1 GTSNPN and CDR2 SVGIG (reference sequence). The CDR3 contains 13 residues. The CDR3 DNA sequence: TGTGCCTGGAGTGTTGGACAGGATGAAAAACTGTTTTTT. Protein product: CAWSVGQDEKLFF.

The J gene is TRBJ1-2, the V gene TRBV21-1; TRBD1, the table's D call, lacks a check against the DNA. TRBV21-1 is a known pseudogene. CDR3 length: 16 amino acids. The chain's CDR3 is CASSPKRTGKFDGYTF. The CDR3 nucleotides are TGTGCCAGCAGCCCCAAAAGGACAGGGAAGTTTGATGGCTACACCTTC.

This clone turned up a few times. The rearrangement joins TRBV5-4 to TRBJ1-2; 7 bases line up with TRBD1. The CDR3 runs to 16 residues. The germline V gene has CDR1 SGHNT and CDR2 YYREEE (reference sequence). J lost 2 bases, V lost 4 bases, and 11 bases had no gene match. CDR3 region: CASSPRQGFANYGYTF. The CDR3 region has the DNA TGTGCCAGCAGCCCCCGACAGGGTTTTGCGAACTATGGCTACACCTTC.

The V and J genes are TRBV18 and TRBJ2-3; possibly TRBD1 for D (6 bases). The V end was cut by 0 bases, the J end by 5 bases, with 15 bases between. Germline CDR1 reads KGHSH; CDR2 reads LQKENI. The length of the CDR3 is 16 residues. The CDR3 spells CASSPPSIRGVDTQYF. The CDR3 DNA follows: TGTGCCAGCTCACCACCATCCATCAGGGGAGTAGATACGCAGTATTTT.

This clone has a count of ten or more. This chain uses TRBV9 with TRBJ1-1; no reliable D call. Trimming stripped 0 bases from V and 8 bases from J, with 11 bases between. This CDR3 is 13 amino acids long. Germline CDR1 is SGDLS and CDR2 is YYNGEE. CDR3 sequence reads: CASSVVGAAEAFF. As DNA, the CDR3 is TGTGCCAGCAGCGTAGTGGGTGCGGCCGAAGCTTTCTTT.

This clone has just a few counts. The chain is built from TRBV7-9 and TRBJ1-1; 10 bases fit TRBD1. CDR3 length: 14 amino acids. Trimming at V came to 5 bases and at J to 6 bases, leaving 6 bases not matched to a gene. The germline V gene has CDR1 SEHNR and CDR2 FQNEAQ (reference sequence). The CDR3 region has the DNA TGTGCCAGCAGCAGGCGGGACAGGGGCGCTGAAGCTTTCTTT. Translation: CASSRRDRGAEAFF.

The CDR3 region has the DNA TGCGCCAGCGGGGGGGCGACTAGCGGGACAGATACGCAGTATTTT. It specifies CASGGATSGTDTQYF. The chain couples TRBV5-1 to TRBJ2-3; 10 bases fit TRBD2. Losses at the gene ends were 7 bases for V and 3 bases for J; bases not matched to a gene: 8. Germline V CDR1 and CDR2: SGHRS, YFSETQ. The CDR3 runs 15 residues. The whole variable domain, remainder taken from reference TRBV5-1 and TRBJ2-3, is KAGVTQTPRYLIKTRGQQVTLSCSPISGHRSVSWYQQTPGQGLQFLFEYFSETQRNKGNFPGRFSGRQFSNSRSEMNVSTLELGDSALYLCASGGATSGTDTQYFGPGTRLTVL.

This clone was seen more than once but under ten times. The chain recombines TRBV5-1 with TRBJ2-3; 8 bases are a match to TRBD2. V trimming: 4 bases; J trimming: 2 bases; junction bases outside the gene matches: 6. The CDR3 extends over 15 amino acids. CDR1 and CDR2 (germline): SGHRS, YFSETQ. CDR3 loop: CASSISGGLTDTQYF. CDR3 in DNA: TGCGCCAGCAGCATAAGCGGGGGTCTCACAGATACGCAGTATTTT. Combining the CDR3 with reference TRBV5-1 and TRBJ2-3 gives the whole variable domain KAGVTQTPRYLIKTRGQQVTLSCSPISGHRSVSWYQQTPGQGLQFLFEYFSETQRNKGNFPGRFSGRQFSNSRSEMNVSTLELGDSALYLCASSISGGLTDTQYFGPGTRLTVL.

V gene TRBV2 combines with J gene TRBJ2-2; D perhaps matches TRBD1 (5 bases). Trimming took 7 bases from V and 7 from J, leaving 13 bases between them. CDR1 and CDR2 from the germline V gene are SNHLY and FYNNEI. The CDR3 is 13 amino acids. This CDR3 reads CASTRDRNGELFF. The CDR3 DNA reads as TGTGCCAGCACCAGGGATAGAAACGGGGAGCTGTTTTTT.

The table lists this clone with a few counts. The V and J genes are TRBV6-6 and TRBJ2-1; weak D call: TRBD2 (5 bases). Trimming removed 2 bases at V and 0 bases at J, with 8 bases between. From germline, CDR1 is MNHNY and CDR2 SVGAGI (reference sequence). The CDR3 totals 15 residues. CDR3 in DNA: TGTGCCAGCAGTTACCGGGGTCCCTCCTACAATGAGCAGTTCTTC. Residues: CASSYRGPSYNEQFF.

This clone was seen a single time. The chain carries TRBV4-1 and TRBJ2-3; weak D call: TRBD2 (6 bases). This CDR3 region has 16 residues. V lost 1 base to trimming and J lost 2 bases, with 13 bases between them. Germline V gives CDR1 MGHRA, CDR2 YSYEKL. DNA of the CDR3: TGCGCCAGCAGCCAAGTGAATAGCGGCCCCACAGATACGCAGTATTTT. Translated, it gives CASSQVNSGPTDTQYF.

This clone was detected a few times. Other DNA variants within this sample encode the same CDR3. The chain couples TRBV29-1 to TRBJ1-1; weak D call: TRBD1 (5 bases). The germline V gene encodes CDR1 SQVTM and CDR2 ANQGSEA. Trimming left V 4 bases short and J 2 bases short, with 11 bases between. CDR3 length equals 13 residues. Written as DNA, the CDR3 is TGCAGCGTTGGGCAGGGCCGAAACACTGAAGCTTTCTTT. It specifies CSVGQGRNTEAFF.

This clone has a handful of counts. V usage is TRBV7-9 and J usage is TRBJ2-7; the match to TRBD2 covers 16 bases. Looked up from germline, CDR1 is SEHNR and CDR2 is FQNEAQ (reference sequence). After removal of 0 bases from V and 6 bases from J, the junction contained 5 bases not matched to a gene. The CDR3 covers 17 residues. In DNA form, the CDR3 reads TGTGCCAGCAGCTTAGCCCCCGGGACTAGCGGGAGGGTCGAGCAGTACTTC. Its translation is CASSLAPGTSGRVEQYF.

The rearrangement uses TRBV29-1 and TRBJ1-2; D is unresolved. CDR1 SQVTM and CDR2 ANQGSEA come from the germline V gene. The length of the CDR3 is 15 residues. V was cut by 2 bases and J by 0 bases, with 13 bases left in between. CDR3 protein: CSVEHEAPANYGYTF. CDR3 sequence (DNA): TGCAGCGTTGAACATGAGGCTCCAGCTAACTATGGCTACACCTTC.

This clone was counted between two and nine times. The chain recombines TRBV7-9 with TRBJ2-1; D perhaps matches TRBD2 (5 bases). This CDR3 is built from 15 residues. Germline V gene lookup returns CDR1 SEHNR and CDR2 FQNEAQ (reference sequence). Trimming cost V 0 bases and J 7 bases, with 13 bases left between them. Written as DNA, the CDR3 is TGTGCCAGCAGCTTAGCGGGTGAGGGCGTAAATGAGCAGTTCTTC. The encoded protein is CASSLAGEGVNEQFF. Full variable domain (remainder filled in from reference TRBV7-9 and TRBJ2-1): DTGVSQNPRHKITKRGQNVTFRCDPISEHNRLYWYRQTLGQGPEFLTYFQNEAQLEKSRLLSDRFSAERPKGSFSTLEIQRTEQGDSAMYLCASSLAGEGVNEQFFGPGTRLTVL.

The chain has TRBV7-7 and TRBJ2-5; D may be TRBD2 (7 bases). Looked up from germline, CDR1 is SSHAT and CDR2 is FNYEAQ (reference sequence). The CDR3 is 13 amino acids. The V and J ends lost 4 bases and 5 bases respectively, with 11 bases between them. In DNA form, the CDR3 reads TGTGCCAGCAGCTGGGGGGGGCAGGAGACCCAGTACTTC. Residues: CASSWGGQETQYF. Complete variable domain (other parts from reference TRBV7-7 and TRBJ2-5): GAGVSQSPRYKVTKRGQDVTLRCDPISSHATLYWYQQALGQGPEFLTYFNYEAQPDKSGLPSDRFSAERPEGSISTLTIQRTEQRDSAMYRCASSWGGQETQYFGPGTRLLVL.

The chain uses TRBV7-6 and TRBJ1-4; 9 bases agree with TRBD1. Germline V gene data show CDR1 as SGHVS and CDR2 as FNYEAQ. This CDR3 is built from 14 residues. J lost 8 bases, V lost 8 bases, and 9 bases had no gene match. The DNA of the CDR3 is TGTGCCAGCGGACAGGGGATTGTAGGCGAAAAACTGTTTTTT. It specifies CASGQGIVGEKLFF.

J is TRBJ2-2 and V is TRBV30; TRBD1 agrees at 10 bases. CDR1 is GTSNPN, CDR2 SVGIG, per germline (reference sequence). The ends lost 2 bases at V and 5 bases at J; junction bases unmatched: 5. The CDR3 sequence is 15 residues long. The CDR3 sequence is CAWSWGQGWTGELFF. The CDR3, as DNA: TGTGCCTGGAGTTGGGGACAGGGGTGGACCGGGGAGCTGTTTTTT.

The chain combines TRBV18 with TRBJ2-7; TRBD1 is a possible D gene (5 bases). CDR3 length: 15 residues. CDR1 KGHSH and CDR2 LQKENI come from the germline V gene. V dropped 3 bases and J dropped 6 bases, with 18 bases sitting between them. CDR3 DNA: TGTGCCAGCTCACCCACCGGCACAGGCTGGGGCGAGCAGTACTTC. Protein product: CASSPTGTGWGEQYF.

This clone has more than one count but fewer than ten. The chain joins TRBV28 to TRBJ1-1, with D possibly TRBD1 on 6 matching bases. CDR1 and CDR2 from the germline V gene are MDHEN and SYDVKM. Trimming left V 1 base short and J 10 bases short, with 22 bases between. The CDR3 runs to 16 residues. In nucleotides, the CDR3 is TGTGCCAGCAGTTTATCCTCTGAGGGGGTACGCGGAGGAGCTTTCTTT. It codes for CASSLSSEGVRGGAFF. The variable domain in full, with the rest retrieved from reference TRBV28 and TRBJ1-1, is DVKVTQSSRYLVKRTGEKVFLECVQDMDHENMFWYRQDPGLGLRLIYFSYDVKMKEKGDIPEGYSVSREKKERFSLILESASTNQTSMYLCASSLSSEGVRGGAFFGQGTRLTVV.

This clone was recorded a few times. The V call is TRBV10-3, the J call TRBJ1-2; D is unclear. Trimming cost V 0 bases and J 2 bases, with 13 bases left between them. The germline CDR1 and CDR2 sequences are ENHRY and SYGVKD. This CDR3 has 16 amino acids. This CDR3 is CAISESIDPSNYGYTF. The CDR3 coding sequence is TGTGCCATCAGTGAGTCGATAGATCCCTCGAACTATGGCTACACCTTC.

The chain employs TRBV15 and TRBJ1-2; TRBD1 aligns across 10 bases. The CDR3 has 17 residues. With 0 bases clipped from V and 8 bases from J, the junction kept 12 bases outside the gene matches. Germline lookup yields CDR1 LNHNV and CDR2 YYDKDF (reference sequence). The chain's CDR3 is CATSRDLRDRGGRGYTF. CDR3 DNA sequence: TGTGCCACCAGCAGAGACCTCCGGGACAGGGGAGGCAGGGGCTACACCTTC.

The CDR3 DNA is TGTGCCAGCAGCCGCGACGGGTTGTACTATGGCTACACCTTC. Its translation: CASSRDGLYYGYTF. The rearrangement links TRBV6-5 to TRBJ1-2; unclear D gene. Germline CDR1 and CDR2: MNHEY and SVGAGI. The CDR3 runs to 14 residues. V was cut by 6 bases and J by 3 bases, with 14 bases left in between.

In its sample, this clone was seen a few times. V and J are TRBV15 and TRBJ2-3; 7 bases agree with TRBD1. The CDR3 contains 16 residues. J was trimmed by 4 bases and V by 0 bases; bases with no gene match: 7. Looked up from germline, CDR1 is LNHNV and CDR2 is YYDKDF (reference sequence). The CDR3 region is CATSRDPPGGADTQYF. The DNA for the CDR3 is TGTGCCACCAGCAGAGATCCCCCAGGGGGAGCAGATACGCAGTATTTT.

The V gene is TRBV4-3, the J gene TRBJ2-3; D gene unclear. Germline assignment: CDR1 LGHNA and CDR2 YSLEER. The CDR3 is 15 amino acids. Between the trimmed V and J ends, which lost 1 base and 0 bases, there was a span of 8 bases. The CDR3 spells CASSQVTVSTDTQYF. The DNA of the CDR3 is TGCGCCAGCAGCCAAGTGACTGTAAGCACAGATACGCAGTATTTT.

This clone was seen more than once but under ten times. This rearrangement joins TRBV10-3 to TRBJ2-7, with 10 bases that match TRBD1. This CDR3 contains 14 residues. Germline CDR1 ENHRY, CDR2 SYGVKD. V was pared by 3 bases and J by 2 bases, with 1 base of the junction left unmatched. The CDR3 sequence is CAISDGQGAYEQYF. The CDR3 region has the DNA TGTGCCATCAGTGATGGACAGGGGGCCTACGAGCAGTACTTC.